The T cell receptor (beta chain) described here comes from a study of shared clonotypes between healthy human individuals. CD45RO-negative CD8 cells positively selected for CCR7 made up the naive population, which excluded terminally differentiated effector memory CD45RA+ cells. DNA at approximately 200 ng, 25,000 to 30,000 T cell genomes, went into sorted-subset replicate PCRs. Some clones are missing from TCRdb's copy, which holds only in-frame ones; the method was immunoSEQ multiplex PCR. The table has around 2,000,000 clones, over 85% seen once. Sequencing was performed on naive CD8+ T cells sorted from blood. The clonotype comes from a man younger than 35 in good health.

The CDR3 sequence is CASSEIKVVGTEAFF. CDR3 DNA: TGTGCCAGCAGTGAAATTAAGGTGGTAGGTACTGAAGCTTTCTTT. The chain combines TRBV6-1 with TRBJ1-1; D gene ambiguous. With 2 bases removed from V and 5 bases from J, the gap between germline ends came to 15 bases. This CDR3 is 15 amino acids long. Germline-derived CDR1 and CDR2 are MNHNS and SASEGT.